What follows is one T cell receptor (beta chain) and its context. Its antigen is not known. The germline CDR1 and CDR2 sequences are MNHEY and SVGAGI. CDR3 length: 14 residues. These data come from a study of CXCR3-negative and CXCR3-positive naive CD8 T cells. The study, taken as a whole, reports: Diversity was high in both naive subsets and much lower in memory cells. Because surface CD5 did not distinguish the naive subsets, TCR strength was inferred from TRB CDR3 properties. Naive CXCR3-positive and CXCR3-negative cells shared similar TRBV-TRBJ usage, unlike memory cells.

TRB cDNA libraries were made by UMI-labeled 5' RACE. One entry per CDR3 protein, without DNA, is what TCRdb gives after re-calling the 5' RACE reads. Its table records about 45,000 distinct CDR3 sequences. The chain couples TRBV6-5 to TRBJ2-3. This TCR derives from a human donor in good health. Some clones in this sample may be carry-over from other donors' samples. What was sequenced was memory CD8+ T cells from blood. CDR3 sequence reads: CASRPEKGSETQYF.